The entry that follows covers one TCR beta chain sequence. Antigen specificity is unknown. PCR involved 60 Vbeta and 13 Jbeta primers. The protocol was immunoSEQ multiplex PCR, while the TCRdb copy is restricted to in-frame clones and leaves out a portion. The table has about 170,000 clones, approximately 80% seen once. This entry belongs to a study of cytomegalovirus exposure and HLA in healthy donors. Study-level findings and limits: Rarity held for most TCR sequences, but there were some public TCRs that occurred in many donors. A link between a missense DCLRE1C variant and TCR beta V- and J-gene trimming emerged from a later analysis.

The V end lost 7 bases, the J end lost 1 base, and 14 bases lay between the germline ends. Germline values: CDR1 LNHDA, CDR2 SQIVND (reference sequence). This CDR3 region has 15 residues. The sample taken for sequencing was PBMCs. The source is a woman between 18 and 29 years old in good health and CMV-seronegative. The V and J genes are TRBV19 and TRBJ2-4; a weak D match, TRBD2 (5 bases). CDR3 region: CASTTPGGAKNIQYF. For the CDR3, the DNA is TGTGCCAGTACTACACCCGGCGGGGCCAAAAACATTCAGTACTTC.